Following are 11 T cell receptor beta chains from one sample sequenced in a study of cytomegalovirus exposure and HLA in healthy donors. Vbeta (60) and Jbeta (13) primers were used in the PCR. Method: immunoSEQ multiplex PCR; TCRdb's copy keeps in-frame clones and lacks some. The data hold some 98,000 clones, with roughly 79% observed a single time. Material: PBMCs. The source of these receptors is a man aged 35 to 55 in good health and CMV-seronegative.

The rearrangement uses TRBV7-9 and TRBJ2-7; perhaps TRBD1 as D (6 bases). CDR1 is SEHNR, CDR2 FQNEAQ, per germline (reference sequence). V gave up 6 bases and J gave up 2 bases, with 14 bases separating them. This CDR3 is 14 amino acids long. CDR3 loop: CASSQGSPPYEQYF. The CDR3 DNA sequence: TGTGCCAGCAGTCAGGGGAGTCCTCCCTACGAGCAGTACTTC. Looking up the rest from reference TRBV7-9 and TRBJ2-7 gives the full variable domain: DTGVSQNPRHKITKRGQNVTFRCDPISEHNRLYWYRQTLGQGPEFLTYFQNEAQLEKSRLLSDRFSAERPKGSFSTLEIQRTEQGDSAMYLCASSQGSPPYEQYFGPGTRLTVT.

The chain combines TRBV14 with TRBJ1-3; perhaps TRBD1 as D (6 bases). The ends were cut back, 3 bases at V and 4 bases at J, with 7 bases in the middle. From germline, CDR1 is SGHDN and CDR2 FVKESK. The length of the CDR3 is 13 residues. This CDR3 is CASSHGTGNTIYF. The DNA of the CDR3 is TGTGCCAGCAGCCACGGGACAGGAAACACCATATATTTT.

The gene calls are TRBV7-9 and TRBJ2-7; D is possibly TRBD2 (6 bases). Germline loops: CDR1 SEHNR, CDR2 FQNEAQ (reference sequence). V lost 1 base and J lost 1, with 8 bases in between. This CDR3 has 14 amino acids. For the CDR3, the DNA is TGTGCCAGCAGCTTAGACGGACTATCCTACGAGCAGTACTTC. This sequence encodes CASSLDGLSYEQYF.

V is TRBV6-1 and J is TRBJ2-7; TRBD1 matches 12 bases. V dropped 4 bases and J dropped 6; count of bases not matched to a gene: 10. The CDR3 sequence is 16 residues long. Germline V gene lookup returns CDR1 MNHNS and CDR2 SASEGT. CDR3 sequence: CASSGRDRGQGGEQYF. CDR3 in DNA: TGTGCCAGCAGTGGCCGGGACAGGGGGCAGGGCGGCGAGCAGTACTTC.

V is TRBV9 and J is TRBJ2-5; 9 bases align to TRBD1. CDR3 size: 15 residues. The V gene end was trimmed by 3 bases and the J gene end by 2 bases; junction bases not matched to a gene: 5. CDR1 is SGDLS and CDR2 is YYNGEE in the germline V gene. The CDR3 region has the DNA TGTGCCAGCAGCGCACCCGGGACAGGGCAAGAGACCCAGTACTTC. The encoded protein is CASSAPGTGQETQYF.

This chain links TRBV30 with TRBJ2-3; a possible D gene is TRBD2 (5 bases). With 4 bases removed from V and 2 bases from J, the gap between germline ends came to 13 bases. Germline V gene sequence: CDR1 GTSNPN, CDR2 SVGIG (reference sequence). This CDR3 contains 14 residues. CDR3 loop: CAWTQGLPTDTQYF. The CDR3 DNA sequence: TGTGCCTGGACTCAAGGACTGCCCACAGATACGCAGTATTTT.

The gene calls are TRBV4-3 and TRBJ2-4, with unresolved D. From germline, CDR1 is LGHNA and CDR2 YSLEER. The CDR3 is 15 amino acids. Deletions cut 4 bases from V and 5 bases from J, with 15 bases between. The CDR3 spells CASSPSPGYQNIQYF. CDR3 DNA: TGCGCCAGCAGCCCCTCCCCAGGATACCAAAACATTCAGTACTTC.

The rearrangement uses TRBV4-2 and TRBJ1-1; D unresolved. From germline, CDR1 is LGHNA and CDR2 YNFKEQ. V was shortened by 0 bases and J by 4 bases, with 6 bases between the two germline ends. This CDR3 has 13 residues. The CDR3 region has the DNA TGTGCCAGCAGCCAAGAACGCGGCACTGAAGCTTTCTTT. It yields the protein CASSQERGTEAFF.

The chain uses TRBV28 and TRBJ2-2, with TRBD1 matching over 10 bases. The length of the CDR3 is 19 residues. Germline loops: CDR1 MDHEN, CDR2 SYDVKM. V lost 2 bases to trimming and J lost 2 bases; unmatched junction nucleotides: 11. CDR3 nucleotide sequence: TGTGCCAGCAGTTTAGGGACAGGGGTACAGCGGCACAACACCGGGGAGCTGTTTTTT. Translation gives CASSLGTGVQRHNTGELFF.

The chain combines TRBV5-6 with TRBJ2-6; 7 nucleotides align to TRBD1. The CDR3 sequence is 17 residues long. Germline V lookup: CDR1 SGHDT, CDR2 YYEEEE. Unmatched junction bases numbered 11, after V lost 5 bases and J lost 3 bases. The CDR3 DNA sequence: TGTGCCAGCAGGGCTACTGACAGGGCGAGTGGGGCCAACGTCCTGACTTTC. Translating gives CASRATDRASGANVLTF.

V and J are TRBV5-6 and TRBJ1-2, with 10 positions matching TRBD1. This CDR3 region has 14 residues. The germline CDR1 and CDR2 sequences are SGHDT and YYEEEE. With 3 bases clipped from V and 5 bases from J, the junction kept 4 bases outside the gene matches. The CDR3 coding sequence is TGTGCCAGCAGCTGGGGACAGGGGCGATATGGCTACACCTTC. Translated: CASSWGQGRYGYTF.